These 8 T cell receptor beta chains came from one sample sequenced in a study of T cell responses to AZD1222 COVID-19 vaccine. Libraries were prepared by immunoSEQ multiplex PCR; TCRdb keeps only in-frame clonotypes and omits some of them. This table has 150,000 to 200,000 clones, around 94% appearing once. The material was peripheral blood, obtained on day 0 of AZD1222 vaccination. These receptors all stem from an adult in good health.

The J gene is TRBJ1-1, the V gene TRBV6-5; perhaps TRBD1 as D (5 bases). The CDR3 is 13 residues long. The germline V and J ends were trimmed by 0 bases and 7 bases, with 9 bases remaining between them. Germline V lookup: CDR1 MNHEY, CDR2 SVGAGI. CDR3 in amino acids: CASSYSGGDEAFF. The DNA for the CDR3 is TGTGCCAGCAGTTACTCTGGAGGGGATGAAGCTTTCTTT.

This clone was observed a few times. This chain joins TRBV27 and TRBJ1-2; D ambiguous. Germline V lookup: CDR1 MNHEY, CDR2 SMNVEV (reference sequence). CDR3 size: 13 residues. With 3 bases removed from V and 0 bases from J, the gap between germline ends came to 5 bases. The CDR3 protein is CASSFDTNYGYTF. CDR3 in DNA: TGTGCCAGCAGTTTTGACACTAACTATGGCTACACCTTC.

The chain carries TRBV10-3 and TRBJ1-1; D not certain. From germline, CDR1 is ENHRY and CDR2 SYGVKD. With 5 bases removed from V and 1 base from J, the gap between germline ends came to 14 bases. The CDR3 sequence is 15 residues long. CDR3 region: CAISTHRVPNTEAFF. The CDR3 region has the DNA TGTGCCATCAGTACCCATCGCGTTCCGAACACTGAAGCTTTCTTT.

V usage is TRBV6-1 and J usage is TRBJ1-5; 10 positions match TRBD1. Trimming at V came to 2 bases and at J to 6 bases, leaving 1 base not matched to a gene. The CDR3 sequence is 14 residues long. The germline CDR1 and CDR2 sequences are MNHNS and SASEGT. The CDR3 bases are TGTGCCAGCAGTGAACGGGACAGGGGTCAGCCCCAGCATTTT. This codes for CASSERDRGQPQHF.

The chain uses TRBV27 and TRBJ2-5; TRBD1 matches 7 bases. The J segment lost 2 bases and the V segment lost 8 bases, leaving 11 bases of the junction unmatched. From germline, CDR1 is MNHEY and CDR2 SMNVEV (reference sequence). The CDR3 is 15 amino acids. This chain's CDR3 is CASARAGTVQETQYF. CDR3 sequence (DNA): TGTGCCAGCGCTCGGGCCGGGACAGTACAAGAGACCCAGTACTTC.

The chain joins TRBV28 to TRBJ1-6; no clear D gene. Germline V gene lookup returns CDR1 MDHEN and CDR2 SYDVKM. The CDR3 totals 13 residues. Between the trimmed V and J ends, which lost 1 base and 13 bases, there was a span of 11 bases. The CDR3 protein is CASSLSLLAPLHF. The DNA of the CDR3 is TGTGCCAGCAGTTTATCCCTTCTCGCGCCCCTCCACTTT.

The rearrangement uses TRBV20-1 and TRBJ2-3, with D maybe TRBD2 (5 bases). The CDR3 sequence is 10 residues long. The V gene's germline CDR1 is DFQATT and CDR2 SNEGSKA (reference sequence). Trimming cost V 7 bases and J 14 bases, with 16 bases left between them. The CDR3 loop reads CSVAASSLYF. The CDR3, as DNA: TGCAGTGTTGCGGCTAGCTCTCTGTATTTT.

This clone has only one observation. The genes are TRBV15 and TRBJ1-2, with TRBD1 matching over 9 bases. The CDR3 is 16 residues long. Trimming cost V 8 bases and J 2 bases; bases outside gene matches: 12. CDR1 is LNHNV and CDR2 is YYDKDF in the germline V gene (reference sequence). The CDR3 sequence: CATSRDREGENYGYTF. CDR3 bases: TGTGCCACCTCTCGGGACAGGGAAGGGGAGAACTATGGCTACACCTTC.